This is a list of T cell receptor beta chains from one sample in a study of read filtering for tumor transcriptome and immune sequencing. TCRdb re-called the reads through MiXCR, storing one row per CDR3 protein. The sample has approximately 50,000 distinct CDR3 sequences; 20% to 25% are singletons. The specimen was a population of CD138-negative cells sorted from bone marrow. These receptors all come from a donor at least 40 years old with multiple myeloma. Both conserved end residues are part of each CDR3. The D gene is left open where the match is weak. The size of a clone is reported for some rows only, either as once, few or many, or as a class for expanded clones.

v_call	d_call	clone_size	j_call	cdr3_aa	cdr3_nt
TRBV20-1	-	many	TRBJ2-1	CSASGMAEQFF	TGCAGTGCTAGCGGGATGGCTGAGCAGTTCTTC
TRBV28	-	many	TRBJ1-1	CASLGLGTEAFF	TGTGCCAGCTTAGGGCTTGGGACTGAAGCTTTCTTT
TRBV2	TRBD1	many	TRBJ1-1	CAADRGPEAFF	TGTGCCGCCGACAGGGGGCCTGAAGCTTTCTTT
TRBV12-3/TRBV12-4	TRBD1	many	TRBJ2-3	CASSYRGQADTQYF	TGTGCCAGCAGCTACAGGGGGCAAGCAGATACGCAGTATTTT
TRBV18	TRBD2	many	TRBJ2-7	CASSPTGGLGAWEQYF	TGTGCCAGCTCACCAACCGGGGGACTAGGGGCATGGGAGCAGTACTTC
TRBV5-6	TRBD2	-	TRBJ2-1	CASSTSGGFYNEQFF	TGTGCCAGCAGCACTAGCGGGGGGTTCTACAATGAGCAGTTCTTC
TRBV12-3/TRBV12-4	TRBD2	medium-sized	TRBJ2-1	CASSLTSASGSRNEQFF	TGTGCCAGCAGTTTAACCTCGGCTAGCGGGAGTCGCAATGAGCAGTTCTTC
TRBV3-1	-	many	TRBJ2-3	CASSPSGDFTDTQYF	TGTGCCAGCAGCCCAAGCGGAGATTTCACAGATACGCAGTATTTT
TRBV5-4	TRBD2	many	TRBJ2-3	CASSSERGVTDTQYF	TGTGCCAGCAGCTCAGAGCGGGGGGTCACAGATACGCAGTATTTT
TRBV6-2/TRBV6-3	TRBD1	few	TRBJ1-3	CASTDRGPLSPGNTIYF	TGTGCCAGCACTGACAGGGGGCCTCTTTCACCTGGAAACACCATATATTTT
TRBV29-1	-	many	TRBJ2-5	CSVEGGIGETQYF	TGCAGCGTTGAAGGCGGAATTGGAGAGACCCAGTACTTC
TRBV4-2	-	-	TRBJ1-2	CASSQATTGSNHGYTF	TGTGCCAGCAGCCAAGCGACCACAGGGTCTAACCATGGCTACACCTTC
TRBV7-9	-	many	TRBJ2-5	CAGSRQQETQYF	TGTGCCGGCTCCCGACAGCAAGAGACCCAGTACTTC
TRBV20-1	TRBD2	-	TRBJ2-1	CSARVRTSWAGEQFF	TGCAGTGCTAGAGTAAGGACTAGCTGGGCGGGTGAGCAGTTCTTC
TRBV5-1	TRBD1	-	TRBJ1-4	CASSWGQGATNEKLFF	TGCGCCAGCAGCTGGGGACAGGGGGCGACTAATGAAAAACTGTTTTTT
TRBV28	-	many	TRBJ2-3	CASTQDSGDSLTHTQYF	TGTGCCAGCACTCAAGACTCCGGAGACAGCCTAACGCATACGCAGTATTTT
TRBV7-6	-	many	TRBJ1-6	CASSLYGGAGLSPLHF	TGTGCCAGCAGCTTATATGGCGGGGCAGGGTTATCACCCCTCCACTTT
TRBV14	-	many	TRBJ1-1	CASSQGSRLNTEAFF	TGTGCCAGCAGCCAAGGTTCCAGGTTGAACACTGAAGCTTTCTTT
TRBV11-2	TRBD1	-	TRBJ2-7	CASSDDRDGYEQYF	TGTGCCAGCAGCGACGACAGGGACGGTTACGAGCAGTACTTC
TRBV7-3	-	many	TRBJ1-1	CASSFTGNTEAFF	TGTGCCAGCAGCTTCACGGGCAACACTGAAGCTTTCTTT
TRBV12-3/TRBV12-4	-	many	TRBJ1-5	CASSLSGRGSTPYF	TGTGCCAGCAGTTTAAGTGGCAGGGGATCAACCCCGTATTTT
TRBV6-5	-	-	TRBJ1-3	CASSRQGPGNTIYF	TGTGCCAGCAGTCGGCAGGGGCCTGGAAACACCATATATTTT
TRBV7-6	TRBD2	few	TRBJ2-2	CASSNSGPANTGELFF	TGTGCCAGCAGCAATAGCGGGCCAGCGAACACCGGGGAGCTGTTTTTT
TRBV10-2	TRBD2	-	TRBJ2-3	CASQVGGLAGITDTQYF	TGCGCCAGCCAAGTAGGTGGGCTAGCGGGGATCACAGATACGCAGTATTTT
TRBV12-3/TRBV12-4	-	once	TRBJ2-7	CASSSVEGGKVEQYF	TGTGCCAGCAGTTCGGTGGAAGGGGGGAAGGTCGAGCAGTACTTC
TRBV7-9	-	many	TRBJ2-7	CASSFSVSAYEQYF	TGTGCCAGCAGCTTTTCTGTCAGTGCCTACGAGCAGTACTTC
TRBV5-1	-	many	TRBJ2-7	CASSTGESEQYF	TGCGCCAGCAGCACGGGGGAGTCCGAGCAGTACTTC
TRBV7-2	-	-	TRBJ2-3	CASNLPSMAYTQYF	TGTGCCAGCAACTTACCCTCCATGGCGTATACGCAGTATTTT
TRBV19	-	many	TRBJ2-1	CASSISFSNEQFF	TGTGCCAGTAGTATTTCCTTTTCCAATGAGCAGTTCTTC
TRBV6-2/TRBV6-3	-	-	TRBJ2-7	CASIPDYEQYF	TGTGCCAGCATCCCGGACTACGAGCAGTACTTC
TRBV27	TRBD2	many	TRBJ2-7	CASSPRLAGVSEQYF	TGTGCCAGCAGTCCAAGACTAGCGGGAGTATCCGAGCAGTACTTC
TRBV29-1	-	many	TRBJ2-1	CSVVSGSYNEQFF	TGCAGCGTTGTTAGCGGCAGTTACAATGAGCAGTTCTTC
TRBV7-9	-	few	TRBJ2-4	CASSESDPKNIQYF	TGTGCCAGCAGCGAAAGCGATCCCAAAAACATTCAGTACTTC
TRBV27	-	many	TRBJ1-2	CASSFKGQGANYGYTF	TGTGCCAGCAGTTTTAAAGGGCAGGGTGCGAACTATGGCTACACCTTC
TRBV29-1	-	many	TRBJ2-3	CSVAAGFGADTQYF	TGCAGCGTTGCTGCAGGGTTCGGGGCAGATACGCAGTATTTT
TRBV20-1	-	many	TRBJ2-3	CSATRGSGQSTDTQYF	TGCAGTGCAACCCGGGGAAGCGGGCAGAGCACAGATACGCAGTATTTT
TRBV20-1	TRBD2	few	TRBJ2-5	CSARRGASGRLEETQYF	TGCAGTGCTAGGAGAGGGGCTAGCGGGAGGCTGGAGGAGACCCAGTACTTC
TRBV29-1	TRBD2	many	TRBJ2-1	CSAATSGVYNEQFF	TGCAGCGCCGCGACTAGCGGGGTCTACAATGAGCAGTTCTTC
TRBV9	-	-	TRBJ2-1	CSSSMAWNPEQFF	TGTTCCAGCAGCATGGCGTGGAATCCTGAGCAGTTCTTC
TRBV19	-	few	TRBJ1-4	CASSIGTEKLFF	TGTGCCAGTAGTATTGGGACTGAAAAACTGTTTTTT
TRBV6-1	TRBD1	-	TRBJ2-3	CASSEAGTGQFHTDTQYF	TGTGCCAGCAGTGAAGCGGGGACAGGGCAATTCCACACAGATACGCAGTATTTT
TRBV7-6	TRBD1	many	TRBJ1-1	CASSLAAGGSDTEAFF	TGTGCCAGCAGCTTAGCCGCAGGGGGCTCGGACACTGAAGCTTTCTTT
TRBV10-3	-	many	TRBJ2-6	CAISDPGDGANVLTF	TGTGCCATCAGTGATCCAGGGGATGGGGCCAACGTCCTGACTTTC
TRBV6-6	-	many	TRBJ2-6	CASSYERGVERSSGANVLTF	TGTGCCAGCAGTTACGAAAGGGGTGTAGAGCGGTCCTCTGGGGCCAACGTCCTGACTTTC
TRBV7-6	-	many	TRBJ1-1	CASSLALDAGNTEAFF	TGCGCCAGCAGCTTAGCCCTCGACGCGGGGAACACTGAAGCTTTCTTT